This record looks at one TCR beta chain sequence and its context. The antigen remains unidentified. The entry originates in a study of radiotherapy plus CTLA-4 blockade in lung cancer. Findings and limits, study-wide: TCR clones from tumors expanded in blood after radiotherapy plus ipilimumab.

The CDR3 is made up of 12 amino acids. The germline V gene has CDR1 SGHRS and CDR2 YFSETQ. Generated by immunoSEQ multiplex PCR, the TCRdb table keeps only in-frame clones and is missing some. The table includes fewer than 150,000 clones, about 77% detected once. Receiving focal radiation plus CTLA-4 blockade with ipilimumab were patients who had chemo-refractory metastatic non-small-cell lung cancer. The gene calls are TRBV5-1 and TRBJ2-5, with D uncertain. The tail of the sequence fits TRBJ2-7 better, so the J call may be wrong. This sequence originates from a human donor with non-small cell lung cancer who had a partial response to radiotherapy plus ipilimumab. The sample consisted of peripheral blood, taken from a patient treated with radiotherapy plus ipilimumab. This CDR3 reads CASIADSYEQYF. The CDR3 region has the DNA TGCGCCAGCATAGCAGACTCCTACGAGCAGTACTTC.